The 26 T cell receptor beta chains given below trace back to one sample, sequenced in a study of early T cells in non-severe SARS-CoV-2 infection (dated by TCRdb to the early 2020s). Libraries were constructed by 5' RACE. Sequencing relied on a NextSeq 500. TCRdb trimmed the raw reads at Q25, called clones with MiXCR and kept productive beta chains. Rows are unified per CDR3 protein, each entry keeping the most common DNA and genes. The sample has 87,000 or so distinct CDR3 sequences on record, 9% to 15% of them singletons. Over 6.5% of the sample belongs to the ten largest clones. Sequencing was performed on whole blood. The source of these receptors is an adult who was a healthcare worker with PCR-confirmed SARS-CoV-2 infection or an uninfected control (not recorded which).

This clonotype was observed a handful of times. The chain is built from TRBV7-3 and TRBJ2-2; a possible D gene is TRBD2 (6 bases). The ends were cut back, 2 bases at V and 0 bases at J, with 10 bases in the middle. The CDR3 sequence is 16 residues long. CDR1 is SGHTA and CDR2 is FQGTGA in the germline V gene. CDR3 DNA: TGTGCCAGCAGCTTAGGAGCGGGCTCGAACACCGGGGAGCTGTTTTTT. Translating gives CASSLGAGSNTGELFF.

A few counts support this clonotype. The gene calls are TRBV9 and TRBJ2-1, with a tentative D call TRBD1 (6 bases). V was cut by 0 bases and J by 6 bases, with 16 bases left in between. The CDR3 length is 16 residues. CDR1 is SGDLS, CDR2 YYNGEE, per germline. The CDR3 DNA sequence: TGTGCCAGCAGCGTAGGGGAAGGGGGAGCCACCAATGAGCAGTTCTTC. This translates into CASSVGEGGATNEQFF.

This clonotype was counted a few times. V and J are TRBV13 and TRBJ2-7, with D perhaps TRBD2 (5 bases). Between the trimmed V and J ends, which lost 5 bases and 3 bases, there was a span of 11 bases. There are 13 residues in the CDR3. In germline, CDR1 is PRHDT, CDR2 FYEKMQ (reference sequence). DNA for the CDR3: TGTGCCAGCAGCCTGACGGGGTTCTACGAGCAGTACTTC. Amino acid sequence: CASSLTGFYEQYF.

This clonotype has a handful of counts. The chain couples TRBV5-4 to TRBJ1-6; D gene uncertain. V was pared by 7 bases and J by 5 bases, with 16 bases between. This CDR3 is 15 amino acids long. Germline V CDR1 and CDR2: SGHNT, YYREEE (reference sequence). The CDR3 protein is CASSTGTAHNSPLHF. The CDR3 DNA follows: TGTGCCAGCTCCACGGGTACAGCCCATAATTCACCCCTCCACTTT.

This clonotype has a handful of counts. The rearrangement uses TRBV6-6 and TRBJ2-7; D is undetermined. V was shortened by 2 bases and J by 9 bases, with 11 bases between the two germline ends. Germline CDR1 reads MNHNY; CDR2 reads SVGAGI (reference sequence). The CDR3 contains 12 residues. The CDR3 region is CASSYGPSLQYF. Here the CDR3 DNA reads TGTGCCAGCAGTTACGGTCCATCCTTGCAGTACTTC.

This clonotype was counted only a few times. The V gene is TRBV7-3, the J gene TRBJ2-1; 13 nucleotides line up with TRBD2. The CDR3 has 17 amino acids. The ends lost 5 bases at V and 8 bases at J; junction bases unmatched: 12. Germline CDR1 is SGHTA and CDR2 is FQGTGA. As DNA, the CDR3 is TGTGCCAGCAGCCTGTGGACTAGCGGGAGAAGGGAAGATGAGCAGTTCTTC. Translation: CASSLWTSGRREDEQFF.

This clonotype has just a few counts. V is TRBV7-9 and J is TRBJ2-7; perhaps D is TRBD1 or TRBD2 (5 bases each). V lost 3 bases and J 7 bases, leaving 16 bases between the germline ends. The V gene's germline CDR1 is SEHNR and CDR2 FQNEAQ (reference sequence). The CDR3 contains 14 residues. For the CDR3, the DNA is TGTGCCAGCAGCTTTGCGGACGGGGCCTGGGAGCAGTACTTC. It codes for CASSFADGAWEQYF.

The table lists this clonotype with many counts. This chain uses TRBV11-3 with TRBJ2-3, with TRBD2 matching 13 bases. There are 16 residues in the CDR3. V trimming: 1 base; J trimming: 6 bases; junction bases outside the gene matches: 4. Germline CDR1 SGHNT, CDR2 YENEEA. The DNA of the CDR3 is TGTGCCAGCAGCTTAGGACTAGCGGGAGGAGGGGATACGCAGTATTTT. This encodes CASSLGLAGGGDTQYF.

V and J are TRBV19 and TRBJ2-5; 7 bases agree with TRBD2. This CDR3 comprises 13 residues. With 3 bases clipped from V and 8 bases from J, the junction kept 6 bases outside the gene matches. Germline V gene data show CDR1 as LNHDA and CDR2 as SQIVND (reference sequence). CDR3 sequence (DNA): TGTGCCAGTAGTATTCTGCGGGAGACTACCCAGTACTTC. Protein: CASSILRETTQYF.

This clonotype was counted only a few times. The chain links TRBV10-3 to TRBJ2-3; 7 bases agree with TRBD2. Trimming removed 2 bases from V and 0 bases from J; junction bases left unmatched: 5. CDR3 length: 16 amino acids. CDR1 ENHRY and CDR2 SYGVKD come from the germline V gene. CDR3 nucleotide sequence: TGTGCCATCAGTGAGGCGAGCGGGATTAGCACAGATACGCAGTATTTT. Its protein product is CAISEASGISTDTQYF.

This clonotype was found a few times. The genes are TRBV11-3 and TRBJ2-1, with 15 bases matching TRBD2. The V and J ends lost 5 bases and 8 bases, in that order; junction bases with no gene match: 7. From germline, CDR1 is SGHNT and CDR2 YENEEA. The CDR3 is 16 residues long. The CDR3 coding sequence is TGTGCCAGCAGCCTTGGACTAGCGGGAGGGCAAGATGAGCAGTTCTTC. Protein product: CASSLGLAGGQDEQFF.

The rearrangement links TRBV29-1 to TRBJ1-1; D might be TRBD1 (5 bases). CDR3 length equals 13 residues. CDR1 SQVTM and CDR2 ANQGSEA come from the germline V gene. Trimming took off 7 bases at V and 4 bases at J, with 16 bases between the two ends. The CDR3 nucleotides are TGCAGCGCAAATCGGGGCGCGGGCACTGAAGCTTTCTTT. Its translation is CSANRGAGTEAFF.

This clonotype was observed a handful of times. CDR3 nucleotide sequence: TGTGCCAGCAGTGAACTCCCAGGGAGTGGTAATTCACCCCTCCACTTT. Its protein product is CASSELPGSGNSPLHF. The gene calls are TRBV6-1 and TRBJ1-6, with a possible D match to TRBD1 (5 bases). This CDR3 has 16 residues. The V end lost 2 bases, the J end lost 6 bases, and 14 bases lay between the germline ends. Per the germline V gene, CDR1 is MNHNS and CDR2 is SASEGT.

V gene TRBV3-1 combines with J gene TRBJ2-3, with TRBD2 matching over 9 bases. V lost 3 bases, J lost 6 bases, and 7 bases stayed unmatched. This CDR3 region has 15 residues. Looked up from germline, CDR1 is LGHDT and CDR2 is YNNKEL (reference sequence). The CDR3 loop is CASSQGLAGRDTQYF. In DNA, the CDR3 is TGTGCCAGCAGCCAGGGCCTAGCGGGAAGGGATACGCAGTATTTT.

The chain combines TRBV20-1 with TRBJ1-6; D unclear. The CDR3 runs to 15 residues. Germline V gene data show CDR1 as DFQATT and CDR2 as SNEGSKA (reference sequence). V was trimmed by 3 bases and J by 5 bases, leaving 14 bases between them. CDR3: CSARPSGTHNSPLHF. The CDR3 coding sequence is TGCAGTGCTAGGCCCTCGGGAACACATAATTCACCCCTCCACTTT.

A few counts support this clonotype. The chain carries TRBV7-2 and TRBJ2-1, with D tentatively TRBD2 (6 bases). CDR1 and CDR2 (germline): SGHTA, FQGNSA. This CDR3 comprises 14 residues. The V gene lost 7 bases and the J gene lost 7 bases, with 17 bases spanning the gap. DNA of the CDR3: TGTGCCAGCAACCGACCGGGAGAAGGGAATGAGCAGTTCTTC. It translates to CASNRPGEGNEQFF.

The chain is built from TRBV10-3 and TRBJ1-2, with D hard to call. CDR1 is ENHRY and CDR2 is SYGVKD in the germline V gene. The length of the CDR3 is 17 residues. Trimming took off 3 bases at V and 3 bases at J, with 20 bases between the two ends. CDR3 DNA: TGTGCCATCAGTGACCGTTATGAGGTCCCGCGGGACTATGGCTACACCTTC. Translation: CAISDRYEVPRDYGYTF.

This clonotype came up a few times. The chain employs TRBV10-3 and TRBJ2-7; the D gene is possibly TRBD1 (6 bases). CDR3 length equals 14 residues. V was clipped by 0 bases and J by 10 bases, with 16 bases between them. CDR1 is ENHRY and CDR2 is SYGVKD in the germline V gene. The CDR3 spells CAISESQGPPLQYF. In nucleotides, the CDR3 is TGTGCCATCAGTGAGTCCCAGGGGCCGCCCCTCCAGTACTTC.

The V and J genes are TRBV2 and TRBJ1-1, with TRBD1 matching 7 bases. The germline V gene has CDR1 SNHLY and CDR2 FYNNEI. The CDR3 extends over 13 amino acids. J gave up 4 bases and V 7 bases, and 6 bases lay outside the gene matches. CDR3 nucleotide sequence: TGTGCCAGCACTATACAGGGGAGCACTGAAGCTTTCTTT. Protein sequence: CASTIQGSTEAFF.

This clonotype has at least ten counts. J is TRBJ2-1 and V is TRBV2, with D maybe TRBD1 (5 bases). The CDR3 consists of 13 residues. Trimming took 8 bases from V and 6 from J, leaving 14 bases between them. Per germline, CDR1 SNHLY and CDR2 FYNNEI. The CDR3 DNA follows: TGTGCCAGCGGATCAGGGTGGGGCAATGAGCAGTTCTTC. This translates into CASGSGWGNEQFF.

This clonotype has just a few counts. As DNA, the CDR3 is TGCAGTGCAAGCCCCCTTACGGGAGCACGGCGGGAGCAGTACTTC. This translates into CSASPLTGARREQYF. The chain uses TRBV20-1 and TRBJ2-7; D may be TRBD2 (6 bases). The V end was cut by 6 bases, the J end by 7 bases, with 25 bases between. The CDR3 has 15 residues. Germline V gene data show CDR1 as DFQATT and CDR2 as SNEGSKA (reference sequence).

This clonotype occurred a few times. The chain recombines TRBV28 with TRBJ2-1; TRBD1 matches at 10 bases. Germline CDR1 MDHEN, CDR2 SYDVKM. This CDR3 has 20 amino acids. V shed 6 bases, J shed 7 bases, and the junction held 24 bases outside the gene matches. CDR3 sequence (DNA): TGTGCCAGCAGCCCACCACCTTTTAAGTTAGGACAGGGGGTTTCGAATGAGCAGTTCTTC. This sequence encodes CASSPPPFKLGQGVSNEQFF.

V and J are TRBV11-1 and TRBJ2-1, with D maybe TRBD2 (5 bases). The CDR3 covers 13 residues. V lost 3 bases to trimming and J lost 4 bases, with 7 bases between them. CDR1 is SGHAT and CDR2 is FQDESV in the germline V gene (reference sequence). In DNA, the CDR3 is TGTGCCAGCAGCTTCGGGATATACAATGAGCAGTTCTTC. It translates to CASSFGIYNEQFF.

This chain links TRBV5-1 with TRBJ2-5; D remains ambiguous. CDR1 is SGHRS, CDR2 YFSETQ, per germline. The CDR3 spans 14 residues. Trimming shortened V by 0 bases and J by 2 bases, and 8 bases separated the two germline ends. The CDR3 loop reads CASSLVPEQETQYF. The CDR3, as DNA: TGCGCCAGCAGCTTGGTTCCGGAGCAAGAGACCCAGTACTTC. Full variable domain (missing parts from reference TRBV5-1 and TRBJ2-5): KAGVTQTPRYLIKTRGQQVTLSCSPISGHRSVSWYQQTPGQGLQFLFEYFSETQRNKGNFPGRFSGRQFSNSRSEMNVSTLELGDSALYLCASSLVPEQETQYFGPGTRLLVL.

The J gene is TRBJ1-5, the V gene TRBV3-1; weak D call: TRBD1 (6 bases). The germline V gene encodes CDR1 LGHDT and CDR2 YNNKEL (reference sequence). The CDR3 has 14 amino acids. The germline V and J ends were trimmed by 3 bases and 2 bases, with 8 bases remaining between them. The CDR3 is CASSQDSRNQPQHF. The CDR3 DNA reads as TGTGCCAGCAGCCAGGACAGCCGCAATCAGCCCCAGCATTTT.

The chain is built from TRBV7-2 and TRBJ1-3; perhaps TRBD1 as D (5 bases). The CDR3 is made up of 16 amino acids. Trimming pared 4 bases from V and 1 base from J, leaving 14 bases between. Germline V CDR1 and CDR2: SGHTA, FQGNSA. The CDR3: CASSSHPRASGNTIYF. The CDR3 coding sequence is TGTGCCAGCAGCTCCCATCCCAGGGCTTCTGGAAACACCATATATTTT.